This T cell receptor beta chain originates from a study of blood T cell repertoires in COVID-19. Study-level background: Sites across the United States, Italy and Spain contributed samples from acute and convalescent COVID-19.

CDR3 length: 13 residues. CDR1 and CDR2 from the germline V gene are SGHVS and FQNEAQ. Trimming at V came to 5 bases and at J to 10 bases, leaving 8 bases not matched to a gene. Methods used by the authors: Nucleated cell number was recorded as an estimate derived from reference gene primer amplification. The assay was immunoSEQ multiplex PCR, and TCRdb's table has in-frame clones only and misses some. V, J and clone size were drawn from that table, and D and trimming were deduced from the DNA. The sample includes 120,000 to 150,000 clones, around 87% of them seen just once. The sequenced material came from peripheral blood. J is TRBJ2-1 and V is TRBV7-8, with 7 bases identical to TRBD1. This clonotype was obtained from a human donor in a cohort sampled during active COVID-19. The DNA for the CDR3 is TGTGCCAGCAGCCCCGACAGGGTAAGGGAGCAGTTCTTC. Its translation is CASSPDRVREQFF.